The 10 T cell receptor beta chains presented below share a single source sample, sequenced in a study of blood T cell repertoires in COVID-19. Here immunoSEQ multiplex PCR was the method, and the copy in TCRdb shows in-frame clones only, minus some. The sample carries around 300,000 clones, approximately 89% recorded once. Sequencing was performed on PBMCs or T cells enriched from blood (not recorded which). These receptors came from a woman aged 60-75 years who had recovered from COVID-19.

The chain carries TRBV7-8 and TRBJ2-3; D is unresolved. The CDR3 has 14 residues. CDR1 is SGHVS, CDR2 FQNEAQ, per germline. Between the trimmed V and J ends, which lost 5 bases and 4 bases, there was a span of 13 bases. CDR3 residues: CASSAVEIADTQYF. Here the CDR3 DNA reads TGTGCCAGCAGCGCGGTGGAGATAGCAGATACGCAGTATTTT.

The chain carries TRBV7-6 and TRBJ2-5; a weak D match, TRBD2 (7 bases). Per the germline V gene, CDR1 is SGHVS and CDR2 is FNYEAQ. This CDR3 is 15 amino acids long. V was pared by 7 bases and J by 7 bases, with 22 bases between. The CDR3 bases are TGTGCCAGCACATCCACGGTCGGGGGGCTAGGGACCCAGTACTTC. This encodes CASTSTVGGLGTQYF.

V usage is TRBV12-3 or TRBV12-4 and J usage is TRBJ1-2, with TRBD1 matching 7 bases. V lost 6 bases and J lost 10; bases outside the gene matches: 11. This CDR3 is 13 amino acids long. CDR3 sequence (DNA): TGTGCCAGCAGGGAAATAGGGGGCAGGAACTACACCTTC. It encodes CASREIGGRNYTF.

The table lists this clone with a count of one. The CDR3 here is CASATGTYGYTF. CDR3 coding DNA: TGTGCCAGCGCGACAGGGACCTATGGCTACACCTTC. This chain links TRBV5-6 with TRBJ1-2, with TRBD1 matching 7 bases. Losses at the gene ends were 7 bases for V and 4 bases for J; bases not matched to a gene: 4. Germline-derived CDR1 and CDR2 are SGHDT and YYEEEE. This CDR3 spans 12 amino acids.

The V call is TRBV28, the J call TRBJ2-7, with 12 bases that match TRBD2. V shed 8 bases, J shed 4 bases, and the junction held 9 bases outside the gene matches. The germline gives CDR1 MDHEN, CDR2 SYDVKM. This CDR3 has 15 residues. As DNA, the CDR3 is TGTGCCAGCGACAAGACTAGCGGGAGTGGTTACGAGCAGTACTTC. Translated, it gives CASDKTSGSGYEQYF.

The gene calls are TRBV7-3 and TRBJ1-2; maybe TRBD1 (5 bases). CDR1 is SGHTA and CDR2 is FQGTGA in the germline V gene. With 3 bases removed from V and 6 bases from J, the gap between germline ends came to 11 bases. The CDR3 totals 13 residues. In DNA form, the CDR3 reads TGTGCCAGCAGCTTGGGGGGAAGGGATGGCTACACCTTC. As protein: CASSLGGRDGYTF.

The chain uses TRBV7-2 and TRBJ1-5; possible D gene TRBD1, 5 bases. The V gene lost 2 bases and the J gene lost 4 bases, with 12 bases spanning the gap. The CDR3 is 15 amino acids. Germline assignment: CDR1 SGHTA and CDR2 FQGNSA. The CDR3 region has the DNA TGTGCCAGCAGCTTAAGGGGAGGAGGGAATCAGCCCCAGCATTTT. This encodes CASSLRGGGNQPQHF.

The rearrangement joins TRBV28 to TRBJ2-4; 8 bases line up with TRBD1. V shed 1 base and J 3 bases; nucleotides not matched to a gene: 11. The CDR3 runs 18 residues. In germline, CDR1 is MDHEN, CDR2 SYDVKM. The CDR3 protein is CASSLSGQGARDKNIQYF. CDR3 nucleotides: TGTGCCAGCAGTTTATCGGGTCAGGGGGCGAGGGACAAAAACATTCAGTACTTC.

The rearrangement uses TRBV27 and TRBJ1-4; D possibly corresponds to TRBD1 (5 bases). This CDR3 region has 14 residues. The V and J ends lost 6 bases and 7 bases respectively, with 15 bases between them. The germline gives CDR1 MNHEY, CDR2 SMNVEV (reference sequence). The CDR3 reads CASSQRGGAEKLFF. CDR3 bases: TGTGCCAGCAGCCAGCGGGGGGGTGCTGAAAAACTGTTTTTT.

About this clone itself: Other DNA sequences within the sample encode an identical CDR3. The chain employs TRBV6-5 and TRBJ1-2; D perhaps matches TRBD1 (5 bases). The CDR3 has 13 amino acids. The V end was cut by 0 bases, the J end by 7 bases, with 9 bases between. Looked up from germline, CDR1 is MNHEY and CDR2 is SVGAGI. The CDR3 DNA is TGTGCCAGCAGTTACTCTCAGGGAGGTGGCTACACCTTC. As protein: CASSYSQGGGYTF.